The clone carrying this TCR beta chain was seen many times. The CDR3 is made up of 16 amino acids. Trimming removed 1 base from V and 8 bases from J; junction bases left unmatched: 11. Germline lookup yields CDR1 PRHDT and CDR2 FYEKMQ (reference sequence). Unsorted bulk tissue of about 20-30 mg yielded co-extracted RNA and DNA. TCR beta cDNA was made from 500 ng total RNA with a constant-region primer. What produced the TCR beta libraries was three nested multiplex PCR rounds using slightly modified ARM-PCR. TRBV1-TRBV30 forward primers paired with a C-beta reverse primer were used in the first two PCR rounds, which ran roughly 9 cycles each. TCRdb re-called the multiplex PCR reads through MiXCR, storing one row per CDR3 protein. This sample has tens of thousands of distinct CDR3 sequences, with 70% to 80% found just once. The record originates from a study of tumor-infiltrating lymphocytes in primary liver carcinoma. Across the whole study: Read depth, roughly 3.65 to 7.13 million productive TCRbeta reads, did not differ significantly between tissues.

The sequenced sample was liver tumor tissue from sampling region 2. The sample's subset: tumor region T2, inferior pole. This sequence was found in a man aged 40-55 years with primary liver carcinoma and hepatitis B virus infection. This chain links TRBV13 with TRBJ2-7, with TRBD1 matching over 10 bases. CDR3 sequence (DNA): TGTGCCAGCAGCTTAGCGCTGGGACAGGGGCGCTTCCAGCAGTACTTC. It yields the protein CASSLALGQGRFQQYF.